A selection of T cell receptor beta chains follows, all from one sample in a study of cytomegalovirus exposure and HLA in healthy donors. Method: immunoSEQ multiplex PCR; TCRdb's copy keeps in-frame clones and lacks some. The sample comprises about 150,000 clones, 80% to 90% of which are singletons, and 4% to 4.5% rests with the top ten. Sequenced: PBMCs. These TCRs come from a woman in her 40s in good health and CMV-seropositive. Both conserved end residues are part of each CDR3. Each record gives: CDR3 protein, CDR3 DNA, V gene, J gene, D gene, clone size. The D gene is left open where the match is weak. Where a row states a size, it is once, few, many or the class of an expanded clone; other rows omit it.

CDR3: CASSIGTANTGELFF
DNA: TGTGCCAGTAGTATAGGGACAGCCAACACCGGGGAGCTGTTTTTT
V: TRBV19
J: TRBJ2-2
D: -
size: -

CDR3: CASTLTGGAGTEAFF
DNA: TGTGCCAGCACCCTTACAGGGGGCGCGGGCACTGAAGCTTTCTTT
V: TRBV16
J: TRBJ1-1
D: TRBD1
size: -

CDR3: CASSPDRAKNTEAFF
DNA: TGTGCCAGCAGTCCGGACAGGGCCAAAAACACTGAAGCTTTCTTT
V: TRBV28
J: TRBJ1-1
D: TRBD1
size: few

CDR3: CASSSGTSKYEQYF
DNA: TGTGCCAGCAGCTCCGGGACTAGTAAGTACGAGCAGTACTTC
V: TRBV13
J: TRBJ2-7
D: TRBD2
size: -

CDR3: CASSLPLAGELFF
DNA: TGTGCCAGCAGCTTGCCACTAGCCGGGGAGCTGTTTTTT
V: TRBV7-6
J: TRBJ2-2
D: -
size: -

CDR3: CASSLGYSNTDTQYF
DNA: TGTGCCAGCAGTTTAGGGTACAGCAACACAGATACGCAGTATTTT
V: TRBV28
J: TRBJ2-3
D: -
size: -

CDR3: CAWTSGLEQYF
DNA: TGTGCCTGGACTTCGGGTCTCGAGCAGTACTTC
V: TRBV30
J: TRBJ2-7
D: -
size: -

CDR3: CASSLGGRGGTYEQYF
DNA: TGTGCCAGCAGCTTGGGAGGTCGCGGGGGTACCTACGAGCAGTACTTC
V: TRBV5-8
J: TRBJ2-7
D: TRBD2
size: -

CDR3: CASSIMPGLTDTQYF
DNA: TGTGCCAGCAGCATCATGCCGGGGTTGACAGATACGCAGTATTTT
V: TRBV9
J: TRBJ2-3
D: -
size: -

CDR3: CASSDRIYTEAFF
DNA: TGTGCCAGCAGTGACAGGATTTACACTGAAGCTTTCTTT
V: TRBV2
J: TRBJ1-1
D: -
size: -

CDR3: CASSTDRPTDTQYF
DNA: TGTGCCAGCTCAACGGACAGGCCCACAGATACGCAGTATTTT
V: TRBV18
J: TRBJ2-3
D: TRBD1
size: -

CDR3: CASSLSSGKNTGELFF
DNA: TGTGCCAGCAGCTTATCCTCCGGGAAGAACACCGGGGAGCTGTTTTTT
V: TRBV7-3
J: TRBJ2-2
D: -
size: -

CDR3: CASSLEQGPRDGYTF
DNA: TGTGCCAGCAGCTTAGAACAGGGCCCTAGGGATGGCTACACCTTC
V: TRBV7-8
J: TRBJ1-2
D: -
size: -

CDR3: CARIQGKTIYCNQPQHF
DNA: TGCGCCAGAATCCAGGGGAAAACTATATATTGCAATCAGCCCCAGCATTTT
V: TRBV10-1
J: TRBJ1-5
D: -
size: -

CDR3: CASSFEHNEQFF
DNA: TGTGCCAGCAGTTTTGAGCACAATGAGCAGTTCTTC
V: TRBV28
J: TRBJ2-1
D: -
size: -

CDR3: CASSFSGTYNEQFF
DNA: TGTGCCAGCAGCTTTAGCGGGACCTACAATGAGCAGTTCTTC
V: TRBV7-2
J: TRBJ2-1
D: TRBD2
size: -

CDR3: CASSPDQGPAYEQYF
DNA: TGTGCCAGCAGCCCAGATCAGGGGCCCGCCTACGAGCAGTACTTC
V: TRBV28
J: TRBJ2-7
D: -
size: -

CDR3: CASSGQAIPSGNTIYF
DNA: TGTGCCAGCAGTGGTCAGGCCATCCCCTCTGGAAACACCATATATTTT
V: TRBV28
J: TRBJ1-3
D: -
size: once

CDR3: CASRRDTGSEAFF
DNA: TGTGCCAGCAGGAGGGACACTGGAAGTGAAGCTTTCTTT
V: TRBV6-5
J: TRBJ1-1
D: -
size: few

CDR3: CASSTYWTANQPQHF
DNA: TGTGCCAGCAGCACTTACTGGACAGCTAATCAGCCCCAGCATTTT
V: TRBV7-2
J: TRBJ1-5
D: -
size: -

CDR3: CASSDEQGAYEQYF
DNA: TGTGCCAGCAGTGATGAACAGGGAGCCTACGAGCAGTACTTC
V: TRBV2
J: TRBJ2-7
D: -
size: once

CDR3: CASSPPDRVSSSYNEQFF
DNA: TGTGCCAGCAGCCCCCCCGACAGGGTGTCGAGCTCCTACAATGAGCAGTTCTTC
V: TRBV13
J: TRBJ2-1
D: TRBD1
size: few

CDR3: CASSLRVRELAEAFF
DNA: TGTGCCAGCAGCTTAAGGGTCAGGGAACTCGCTGAAGCTTTCTTT
V: TRBV7-2
J: TRBJ1-1
D: -
size: -

CDR3: CASSLSGGDINGYTF
DNA: TGTGCCAGCAGCTTATCAGGGGGCGATATTAATGGCTACACCTTC
V: TRBV7-3
J: TRBJ1-2
D: TRBD1
size: -

CDR3: CASSHRGMRNEQFF
DNA: TGCGCCAGCAGCCATCGGGGGATGAGGAATGAGCAGTTCTTC
V: TRBV4-3
J: TRBJ2-1
D: -
size: once

CDR3: CASSPLQTRTDTQYF
DNA: TGTGCCAGCTCACCATTACAGACCCGCACAGATACGCAGTATTTT
V: TRBV18
J: TRBJ2-3
D: -
size: -

CDR3: CASSEGVTGGFNYEQYF
DNA: TGTGCCAGCAGTGAAGGAGTGACAGGGGGTTTCAACTACGAGCAGTACTTC
V: TRBV6-1
J: TRBJ2-7
D: TRBD1
size: -

CDR3: CASSRQGSNYGYTF
DNA: TGTGCCAGCAGCAGACAGGGATCTAACTATGGCTACACCTTC
V: TRBV5-6
J: TRBJ1-2
D: TRBD1
size: -

CDR3: CASSPSAGAQPQHF
DNA: TGTGCCAGCAGTCCGTCGGCTGGAGCTCAGCCCCAGCATTTT
V: TRBV28
J: TRBJ1-5
D: -
size: once

CDR3: CASSLHVEQPQHF
DNA: TGTGCCAGCAGCCTTCATGTAGAGCAGCCCCAGCATTTT
V: TRBV28
J: TRBJ1-5
D: -
size: -

CDR3: CASSEAWDSYQPQHF
DNA: TGTGCCAGCAGTGAAGCATGGGACAGTTATCAGCCCCAGCATTTT
V: TRBV2
J: TRBJ1-5
D: TRBD1
size: -

CDR3: CASSLSSGEETQYF
DNA: TGTGCCAGCAGTTTATCGTCAGGTGAAGAGACCCAGTACTTC
V: TRBV28
J: TRBJ2-5
D: -
size: -

CDR3: CAISESSGGGSYEQYF
DNA: TGTGCCATCAGTGAGTCTAGCGGAGGAGGCTCCTACGAGCAGTACTTC
V: TRBV10-3
J: TRBJ2-7
D: -
size: -

CDR3: CASSVGRGTDLTASYEQYF
DNA: TGTGCCAGCAGTGTAGGCCGGGGGACAGACCTTACGGCCTCCTACGAGCAGTACTTC
V: TRBV2
J: TRBJ2-7
D: -
size: -

CDR3: CASSLTPSRDEQYF
DNA: TGCGCCAGCAGCTTGACCCCCAGCAGGGACGAGCAGTACTTC
V: TRBV5-1
J: TRBJ2-7
D: -
size: -

CDR3: CASSLRPPWQEETQYF
DNA: TGTGCCAGCAGTTTACGGCCCCCGTGGCAGGAAGAGACCCAGTACTTC
V: TRBV27
J: TRBJ2-5
D: -
size: -

CDR3: CASSVTSGGTQETQYF
DNA: TGTGCCAGCAGCGTCACTAGCGGGGGGACGCAAGAGACCCAGTACTTC
V: TRBV7-3
J: TRBJ2-5
D: TRBD2
size: -

CDR3: CASSLGQRETQYF
DNA: TGTGCCAGCAGCTTAGGACAACGAGAGACCCAGTACTTC
V: TRBV11-1
J: TRBJ2-5
D: -
size: once

CDR3: CASSERGEKLFF
DNA: TGTGCCAGTAGTGAACGGGGTGAAAAACTGTTTTTT
V: TRBV19
J: TRBJ1-4
D: -
size: -

CDR3: CASSPRGVGANVLTF
DNA: TGTGCCAGTAGTCCCCGCGGGGTTGGGGCCAACGTCCTGACTTTC
V: TRBV19
J: TRBJ2-6
D: -
size: once

CDR3: CASTSGTTNTGELFF
DNA: TGTGCCAGCACCTCCGGGACAACGAACACCGGGGAGCTGTTTTTT
V: TRBV6-6
J: TRBJ2-2
D: -
size: -

CDR3: CASSLWRDSANTGELFF
DNA: TGTGCCAGCAGTTTATGGCGGGACAGCGCGAACACCGGGGAGCTGTTTTTT
V: TRBV28
J: TRBJ2-2
D: -
size: -

CDR3: CASSFGTGGKISTEAFF
DNA: TGTGCCAGCAGCTTCGGGACAGGGGGCAAGATTAGCACTGAAGCTTTCTTT
V: TRBV7-2
J: TRBJ1-1
D: TRBD1
size: -

CDR3: CAWSPKRGLAGSYEQYF
DNA: TGTGCCTGGAGTCCTAAACGGGGACTAGCGGGATCCTACGAGCAGTACTTC
V: TRBV30
J: TRBJ2-7
D: TRBD2
size: once

CDR3: CASSSRTGLNGYTF
DNA: TGTGCCAGCAGTTCCAGGACAGGTCTTAATGGCTACACCTTC
V: TRBV6-5
J: TRBJ1-2
D: TRBD1
size: -

CDR3: CAGGLTSTEAFF
DNA: TGTGCCGGGGGACTAACCAGCACTGAAGCTTTCTTT
V: TRBV7-9
J: TRBJ1-1
D: -
size: -

CDR3: CASSEWRVNEQFF
DNA: TGTGCCAGCAGTGAATGGAGGGTAAATGAGCAGTTCTTC
V: TRBV6-1
J: TRBJ2-1
D: -
size: -

CDR3: CASSIDGSDQHF
DNA: TGTGCCAGTAGTATAGATGGCAGCGACCAGCATTTT
V: TRBV19
J: TRBJ1-5
D: -
size: -

CDR3: CASSVTSGQGAIYGYTF
DNA: TGTGCCAGCAGCGTGACCAGCGGACAGGGGGCAATCTATGGCTACACCTTC
V: TRBV9
J: TRBJ1-2
D: TRBD1
size: -

CDR3: CAPGQANTEAFF
DNA: TGTGCCCCGGGACAGGCTAACACTGAAGCTTTCTTT
V: TRBV7-9
J: TRBJ1-1
D: TRBD1
size: few

CDR3: CASSLLGGPGQPQHF
DNA: TGTGCCAGCAGTTTATTAGGCGGCCCTGGTCAGCCCCAGCATTTT
V: TRBV28
J: TRBJ1-5
D: -
size: -

CDR3: CASRGAGNQPQHF
DNA: TGTGCCAGCAGGGGGGCGGGTAATCAGCCCCAGCATTTT
V: TRBV6-1
J: TRBJ1-5
D: -
size: few

CDR3: CASSSPQGSSGANVLTF
DNA: TGTGCCAGCAGCTCCCCACAGGGAAGCTCTGGGGCCAACGTCCTGACTTTC
V: TRBV7-2
J: TRBJ2-6
D: -
size: -